These 27 T cell receptor beta chains were all obtained from the same sample, sequenced in a study of shared clonotypes between healthy human individuals (dated by TCRdb to the early 2020s). Libraries came from the immunoSEQ multiplex PCR assay. This is the immuneACCESS table as TCRdb keeps it, with only in-frame sequences that have V and J called. A part of the clones is gone; compared with another copy, unresolved V genes explain less than half, and the rest is unexplained. The sample yields approximately 2.1 million clones; more than 80% were counted once. Jointly, the top ten make up under 0.45% of the sample. Sequences were obtained from naive CD4+ T cells from PBMCs. This specimen's cell subset or site label, interpreted: CD45RA+ positively selected. The source of these receptors is a man aged 18-30 years in good health. Some clones in this sample may be carry-over from other donors' samples.

J is TRBJ2-3 and V is TRBV7-3; D not certain. The CDR3 is 14 amino acids. Trimming removed 3 bases at V and 2 bases at J, with 9 bases between. Germline values: CDR1 SGHTA, CDR2 FQGTGA. The CDR3 is CASSFGRVTDTQYF. The CDR3 bases are TGTGCCAGCAGCTTCGGTAGAGTCACAGATACGCAGTATTTT.

The V and J genes are TRBV27 and TRBJ2-1; 12 bases match TRBD2. This CDR3 spans 15 amino acids. The V and J ends lost 4 bases and 8 bases, in that order; junction bases with no gene match: 6. The V gene's germline CDR1 is MNHEY and CDR2 SMNVEV (reference sequence). CDR3 bases: TGTGCCAGCAGTTGGGAGACTAGCGGGAGCTATGAGCAGTTCTTC. Its translation is CASSWETSGSYEQFF.

This clone has only a few counts. This rearrangement joins TRBV10-1 to TRBJ1-4; D not certain. CDR3 size: 13 residues. Between the trimmed V and J ends, which lost 3 bases and 8 bases, there was a span of 10 bases. The germline V gene encodes CDR1 WNHNN and CDR2 SYGVQD (reference sequence). CDR3 bases: TGCGCCAGCAGTGAAAGAGCGGGAGAAAAACTGTTTTTT. It is translated as CASSERAGEKLFF.

The rearrangement uses TRBV11-1 and TRBJ1-2, with 7 bases that match TRBD1. The V gene's germline CDR1 is SGHAT and CDR2 FQDESV (reference sequence). This CDR3 is 12 amino acids long. V lost 5 bases, J lost 7 bases, and 4 bases stayed unmatched. Written as DNA, the CDR3 is TGTGCCAGCAGCAAAGACAGGGTTGGCTACACCTTC. Translating it yields CASSKDRVGYTF.

The chain uses TRBV11-1 and TRBJ2-3; D is unresolved. The germline CDR1 and CDR2 sequences are SGHAT and FQDESV (reference sequence). V was pared by 7 bases and J by 2 bases, with 19 bases between. The CDR3 runs to 16 residues. The CDR3 loop is CASTLTRTLNTDTQYF. As DNA, the CDR3 is TGTGCCAGCACACTTACCCGAACTCTCAACACAGATACGCAGTATTTT. The full variable domain, completed using reference TRBV11-1 and TRBJ2-3, is EAEVAQSPRYKITEKSQAVAFWCDPISGHATLYWYRQILGQGPELLVQFQDESVVDDSQLPKDRFSAERLKGVDSTLKIQPAELGDSAMYLCASTLTRTLNTDTQYFGPGTRLTVL.

The sample holds a few counts of this clone. CDR3 sequence (DNA): TGTGCCAGCAGAGGACCGGGACAGGGAGGGAGCACTGAAGCTTTCTTT. This translates into CASRGPGQGGSTEAFF. The chain joins TRBV28 to TRBJ1-1, with TRBD1 identical over 9 bases. V gave up 6 bases and J gave up 4 bases; unmatched junction bases: 12. From germline, CDR1 is MDHEN and CDR2 SYDVKM. There are 16 residues in the CDR3.

The V and J genes are TRBV7-2 and TRBJ1-4; 8 positions agree with TRBD1. CDR1 is SGHTA, CDR2 FQGNSA, per germline. V trimming: 5 bases; J trimming: 8 bases; junction bases outside the gene matches: 10. This CDR3 has 15 amino acids. The CDR3, as DNA: TGTGCCAGCAGCCCCGGGGCAGGGGGCAACGAAAAACTGTTTTTT. Its translation is CASSPGAGGNEKLFF.

This chain connects TRBV9 to TRBJ2-1; 11 positions match TRBD2. Looked up from germline, CDR1 is SGDLS and CDR2 is YYNGEE. J lost 0 bases, V lost 4 bases, and 12 bases had no gene match. There are 19 residues in the CDR3. Written as DNA, the CDR3 is TGTGCCAGCAGCCTCCTAGCGGGAGGACGTCGATACTCCTACAATGAGCAGTTCTTC. As protein: CASSLLAGGRRYSYNEQFF.

The chain joins TRBV28 to TRBJ2-7; D uncertain. The CDR3 contains 11 residues. Germline CDR1 and CDR2: MDHEN and SYDVKM. V lost 8 bases, J lost 2 bases, and 7 bases lay in between. The CDR3 here is CASRHTYEQYF. In nucleotides, the CDR3 is TGTGCCAGCCGTCATACCTACGAGCAGTACTTC.

The chain carries TRBV9 and TRBJ2-1, with D maybe TRBD1 (6 bases). Trimming shortened V by 0 bases and J by 9 bases, and 10 bases separated the two germline ends. Germline V gives CDR1 SGDLS, CDR2 YYNGEE. CDR3 length: 13 amino acids. Written as DNA, the CDR3 is TGTGCCAGCAGCGTAGAGGGACACTCTGAGCAGTTCTTC. It specifies CASSVEGHSEQFF. The whole variable domain, filled in from reference TRBV9 and TRBJ2-1, reads DSGVTQTPKHLITATGQRVTLRCSPRSGDLSVYWYQQSLDQGLQFLIQYYNGEERAKGNILERFSAQQFPDLHSELNLSSLELGDSALYFCASSVEGHSEQFFGPGTRLTVL.

V and J are TRBV7-3 and TRBJ2-7, with 10 bases identical to TRBD2. The CDR3 extends over 15 amino acids. Germline V gene data show CDR1 as SGHTA and CDR2 as FQGTGA. V lost 2 bases and J lost 4; bases outside the gene matches: 5. The CDR3 bases are TGTGCCAGCAGCTTAGCGGGGACTAGCGAGTACGAGCAGTACTTC. It encodes CASSLAGTSEYEQYF.

In nucleotides, the CDR3 is TGTGCTAGTGCCACCCCGGGGCTGACCTACAATGAGCAGTTCTTC. Amino acids: CASATPGLTYNEQFF. The chain recombines TRBV12-5 with TRBJ2-1; the D gene could be TRBD1 or TRBD2 (5 bases each). The CDR3 is made up of 15 amino acids. The germline gives CDR1 LGHNT, CDR2 FRNRAP. Trimming pared 7 bases from V and 2 bases from J, leaving 15 bases between.

About this clone: Additional DNA sequences in this sample encode the identical CDR3. The rearrangement joins TRBV18 to TRBJ1-4; D remains ambiguous. The CDR3 totals 14 residues. V lost 3 bases, J lost 0 bases, and 5 bases lay in between. Germline V lookup: CDR1 KGHSH, CDR2 LQKENI. The CDR3 protein is CASSPSSTNEKLFF. The CDR3 DNA reads TGTGCCAGCTCACCTTCTTCAACTAATGAAAAACTGTTTTTT.

The chain joins TRBV4-2 to TRBJ1-5, with no clear D. There are 16 residues in the CDR3. Trimming stripped 0 bases from V and 3 bases from J, with 12 bases between. Germline-derived CDR1 and CDR2 are LGHNA and YNFKEQ. The CDR3 region is CASSQESGLDNQPQHF. DNA of the CDR3: TGTGCCAGCAGCCAAGAAAGTGGACTTGACAATCAGCCCCAGCATTTT.

This clone showed up just once. The chain links TRBV5-6 to TRBJ2-7; possibly TRBD2 for D (5 bases). V dropped 4 bases and J dropped 2 bases, with 16 bases sitting between them. Per germline, CDR1 SGHDT and CDR2 YYEEEE. The length of the CDR3 is 15 residues. CDR3 nucleotide sequence: TGTGCCAGCAGCCCCCGTCGGGGAACCCCCTACGAGCAGTACTTC. This gives the protein CASSPRRGTPYEQYF.

CDR3 region: CASSQSPSGVSTDTQYF. The CDR3, as DNA: TGTGCCAGCAGCCAATCCCCATCCGGAGTCAGCACAGATACGCAGTATTTT. The chain couples TRBV4-2 to TRBJ2-3; no clear D. The CDR3 runs 17 residues. Germline V gene lookup returns CDR1 LGHNA and CDR2 YNFKEQ. The germline V and J ends were trimmed by 2 bases and 0 bases, with 15 bases remaining between them.

The V gene is TRBV5-1, the J gene TRBJ2-1; 7 bases are shared with TRBD2. CDR3 length: 15 residues. CDR1 and CDR2 from the germline V gene are SGHRS and YFSETQ. The junction had 6 bases not matched to a gene; V was cut back by 4 bases and J by 2 bases. The CDR3 DNA follows: TGCGCCAGCAGCGATCCTAGCGGCGCCTACAATGAGCAGTTCTTC. Translation: CASSDPSGAYNEQFF.

The CDR3, as DNA: TGTGCCAGCAGTAGTACCGGGACAGGGTACACTGAAGCTTTCTTT. This codes for CASSSTGTGYTEAFF. This sequence joins TRBV27 and TRBJ1-1, with TRBD1 matching 9 bases. There are 15 residues in the CDR3. V dropped 5 bases and J dropped 3; count of bases not matched to a gene: 7. Germline CDR1 and CDR2: MNHEY and SMNVEV (reference sequence).

This rearrangement joins TRBV28 to TRBJ1-1, with TRBD1 as a possible D gene (5 bases). Germline V CDR1 and CDR2: MDHEN, SYDVKM. With 2 bases removed from V and 7 bases from J, the gap between germline ends came to 20 bases. The CDR3 has 16 residues. DNA of the CDR3: TGTGCCAGCAGTTTAATAGGGGCGGTGTCCATAAATGAAGCTTTCTTT. Encoded protein: CASSLIGAVSINEAFF.

V is TRBV14 and J is TRBJ1-2, with D maybe TRBD1 (5 bases). V lost 1 base, J lost 2 bases, and 11 bases lay in between. The CDR3 loop spans 15 amino acids. In germline, CDR1 is SGHDN, CDR2 FVKESK. The CDR3 DNA follows: TGTGCCAGCAGCCAAGGGAGGGGACTGAACTATGGCTACACCTTC. Amino acids: CASSQGRGLNYGYTF.

DNA of the CDR3: TGTGCCAGCAGCTTTAACCCGACAGGATCTAGCACAGATACGCAGTATTTT. Translation gives CASSFNPTGSSTDTQYF. This rearrangement joins TRBV7-8 to TRBJ2-3; weak D call: TRBD1 (6 bases). The length of the CDR3 is 17 residues. Trimming pared 3 bases from V and 0 bases from J, leaving 16 bases between. The germline gives CDR1 SGHVS, CDR2 FQNEAQ.

The chain uses TRBV6-5 and TRBJ1-1; D gene ambiguous. V was shortened by 4 bases and J by 5 bases, with 20 bases between the two germline ends. The germline gives CDR1 MNHEY, CDR2 SVGAGI. The CDR3 consists of 16 residues. CDR3 sequence: CASSSPASGGRTEAFF. DNA of the CDR3: TGTGCCAGCAGTTCGCCGGCCTCGGGAGGGAGGACTGAAGCTTTCTTT.

V and J are TRBV6-5 and TRBJ1-2; D gene unclear. The germline V gene has CDR1 MNHEY and CDR2 SVGAGI. The germline V and J ends were trimmed by 5 bases and 3 bases, with 10 bases remaining between them. The CDR3 covers 13 residues. The CDR3, as DNA: TGTGCCAGCAGTCCAGACGGCCACTATGGCTACACCTTC. This sequence encodes CASSPDGHYGYTF.

The chain links TRBV2 to TRBJ2-6; TRBD1 might be the D (5 bases). Between the trimmed V and J ends, which lost 8 bases and 4 bases, there was a span of 15 bases. This CDR3 contains 15 residues. Germline values: CDR1 SNHLY, CDR2 FYNNEI. DNA of the CDR3: TGTGCCAGCGCACAGGACCTCTCGGGGGCCAACGTCCTGACTTTC. Protein product: CASAQDLSGANVLTF.

This clone was found once. The J gene is TRBJ1-4, the V gene TRBV19, with D tentatively TRBD1 (5 bases). CDR1 is LNHDA, CDR2 SQIVND, per germline (reference sequence). This CDR3 has 15 amino acids. The V and J ends lost 5 bases and 7 bases respectively, with 17 bases between them. This chain's CDR3 is CASSPGRLRAEKLFF. As DNA, the CDR3 is TGTGCCAGTAGTCCGGGACGTCTGAGGGCTGAAAAACTGTTTTTT.

This rearrangement joins TRBV5-1 to TRBJ2-7; maybe TRBD1 (5 bases). The CDR3 sequence is 13 residues long. Germline loops: CDR1 SGHRS, CDR2 YFSETQ. Trimming took off 5 bases at V and 4 bases at J, with 13 bases between the two ends. CDR3: CASRMVGPYEQYF. DNA for the CDR3: TGCGCCAGCAGAATGGTGGGGCCATACGAGCAGTACTTC.

The chain couples TRBV28 to TRBJ2-7; 10 positions match TRBD1. Unmatched junction bases numbered 4, after V lost 2 bases and J lost 3 bases. CDR3 size: 15 residues. Germline CDR1 MDHEN, CDR2 SYDVKM. The CDR3 region has the DNA TGTGCCAGCAGTTTAAGTTGGGACAGGGGCTACGAGCAGTACTTC. Translation: CASSLSWDRGYEQYF.